This TCR beta chain stems from a study of TIL therapy for anti-PD-1-resistant metastatic lung cancer. Study as a whole: Progressing patients received lymphodepletion, expanded TIL infusion and IL-2. Tumors carried a median about 1.5 non-synonymous mutations per megabase. Tumors had a median PD-L1 proportion score of about 6%.

The immunoSEQ assay was v3. Libraries were sequenced to 2 million to 2.5 million read pairs (survey) or about 5-6 million (deep). This table comes from immunoSEQ multiplex PCR, and its TCRdb copy is limited to in-frame clones, with some not included. The data show 30,000 or so clones, 74% seen once. This clone has just a few counts. The germline V gene encodes CDR1 MNHNY and CDR2 SVGAGI (reference sequence). This CDR3 contains 14 residues. Trimming took off 6 bases at V and 0 bases at J, with 9 bases between the two ends. Time point of the sample: pre-treatment sample, taken before nivolumab and TIL therapy.

The material was blood, obtained at baseline. The chain employs TRBV6-6 and TRBJ2-1, with D unresolved. This receptor was taken from a woman between 30 and 80 years old with non-small cell lung cancer. CDR3 region: CASRPGVSYNEQFF. DNA for the CDR3: TGTGCCAGCAGACCCGGAGTCTCCTACAATGAGCAGTTCTTC.